This T cell receptor (beta chain) was documented in a study of tumor-infiltrating lymphocytes in primary liver carcinoma. In germline, CDR1 is SQVTM, CDR2 ANQGSEA. This CDR3 has 14 amino acids. Priming with a constant-region primer yielded TCR beta cDNA from 400 to 550 ng total RNA. TCR beta libraries came from three nested multiplex PCR rounds using slightly modified ARM-PCR. Each of the first two PCR rounds ran roughly 9 cycles with TRBV1-TRBV30 forward and C-beta reverse primers. TCRdb analysed the multiplex PCR reads with MiXCR anew, one entry per CDR3 protein. In the table there are about 99,000 distinct CDR3 sequences, 55% to 70% of which are singletons. Remarks on this clonotype: Germline is not matched at one junction end, which may reflect a read error.

Co-extraction yielded RNA and DNA from around 20-30 mg of unsorted bulk tissue. The cohort consisted of patients whose primary liver carcinoma was surgically resected. Donors were untreated and chronically infected with HBV. The receptor comes from a woman aged 55-69 years with primary liver carcinoma and hepatitis B virus infection. The gene calls are TRBV29-1 and TRBJ1-2, with D possibly TRBD1 on 6 matching bases. The specimen sequenced was liver tumor tissue from sampling region 5. Subset noted: tumor region T5, tumor centre. The CDR3 sequence is CSVVHTGSDYGYTF. CDR3 bases: TGCAGCGTCGTTCATACAGGGTCAGACTACGGCTACACCTTC.